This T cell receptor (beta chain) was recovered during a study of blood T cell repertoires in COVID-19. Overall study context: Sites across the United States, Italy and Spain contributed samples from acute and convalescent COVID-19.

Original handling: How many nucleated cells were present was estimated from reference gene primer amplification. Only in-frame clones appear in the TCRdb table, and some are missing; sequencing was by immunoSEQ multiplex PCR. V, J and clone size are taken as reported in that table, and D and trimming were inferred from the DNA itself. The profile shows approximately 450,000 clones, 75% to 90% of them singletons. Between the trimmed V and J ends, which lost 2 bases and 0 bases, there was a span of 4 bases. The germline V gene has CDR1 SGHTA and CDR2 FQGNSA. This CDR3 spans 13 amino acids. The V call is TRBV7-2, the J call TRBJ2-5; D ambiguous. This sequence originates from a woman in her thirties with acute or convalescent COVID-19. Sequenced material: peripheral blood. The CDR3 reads CASSLTNQETQYF. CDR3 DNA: TGTGCCAGCAGCTTAACTAACCAAGAGACCCAGTACTTC.